Below are 12 T cell receptor beta chains sequenced from a single sample in a study of post-analysis software for immune sequencing data. Study-level results: TRBV5-6, TRBV5-1 and TRBV20-1 belonged to a set of roughly five TRBV segments that were more frequent in patients than controls.

Their antigens remain unidentified. Carried by the TCR beta cDNA libraries were unique molecular identifiers. TCRdb redid the calling of the PCR reads with MiXCR, one entry per CDR3 protein. This sample has approximately 730,000 distinct CDR3 sequences; around 27% occur once, and the top ten carry around 0.56%. Material for sequencing was blood. The receptors here all came from a girl aged 10 to 17 with multiple sclerosis.

The chain employs TRBV5-1 and TRBJ2-1; 9 nucleotides line up with TRBD1. Trimming cost V 3 bases and J 7 bases; bases outside gene matches: 5. CDR1 is SGHRS and CDR2 is YFSETQ in the germline V gene. This CDR3 contains 14 residues. DNA for the CDR3: TGCGCCAGCAGCTCACAGGGGGCGCAGAATGAGCAGTTCTTC. Its protein product is CASSSQGAQNEQFF.

The V gene is TRBV7-9, the J gene TRBJ1-4; TRBD1 matches 8 bases. This CDR3 has 15 amino acids. The germline gives CDR1 SEHNR, CDR2 FQNEAQ (reference sequence). The V and J ends lost 4 bases and 5 bases, in that order; junction bases with no gene match: 6. The CDR3 DNA reads TGTGCCAGCAGCTCCCGGACAGGGAGAAATGAAAAACTGTTTTTT. It yields the protein CASSSRTGRNEKLFF.

V is TRBV7-9 and J is TRBJ2-1; D may be TRBD2 (7 bases). Germline V gives CDR1 SEHNR, CDR2 FQNEAQ (reference sequence). This CDR3 is built from 14 residues. Between the trimmed V and J ends, which lost 1 base and 8 bases, there was a span of 12 bases. In DNA, the CDR3 is TGTGCCAGCAGCTTAGGCGGGGGCCCCGATGAGCAGTTCTTC. Residues: CASSLGGGPDEQFF. Variable domain in full (rest from reference TRBV7-9 and TRBJ2-1): DTGVSQNPRHKITKRGQNVTFRCDPISEHNRLYWYRQTLGQGPEFLTYFQNEAQLEKSRLLSDRFSAERPKGSFSTLEIQRTEQGDSAMYLCASSLGGGPDEQFFGPGTRLTVL.

The sample holds many counts of this clonotype. The rearrangement joins TRBV20-1 to TRBJ1-6; the D is unclear. The germline CDR1 and CDR2 sequences are DFQATT and SNEGSKA (reference sequence). V was pared by 4 bases and J by 0 bases, with 7 bases between. The CDR3 consists of 14 residues. The CDR3 here is CSATPSSYNSPLHF. As DNA, the CDR3 is TGCAGTGCTACTCCCTCCTCCTATAATTCACCCCTCCACTTT.

The chain carries TRBV29-1 and TRBJ2-1; 11 bases align to TRBD2. The V gene's germline CDR1 is SQVTM and CDR2 ANQGSEA. This CDR3 contains 19 residues. V lost 4 bases and J lost 2; bases outside the gene matches: 16. The CDR3 DNA follows: TGCAGCGTTGGACTTCTTTTTACTAGCGGGAGTTTAACCTACAATGAGCAGTTCTTC. It translates to CSVGLLFTSGSLTYNEQFF.

V usage is TRBV6-1 and J usage is TRBJ1-5; possible D gene TRBD1, 6 bases. Germline lookup yields CDR1 MNHNS and CDR2 SASEGT. The germline V and J ends were trimmed by 6 bases and 3 bases, with 27 bases remaining between them. This CDR3 has 19 amino acids. The CDR3 protein is CASRHLNLRQMGANQPQHF. The CDR3 nucleotides read TGTGCCAGCAGACACCTGAATCTTCGCCAAATGGGGGCCAATCAGCCCCAGCATTTT.

The J gene is TRBJ2-4, the V gene TRBV20-1, with 11 bases that match TRBD1. The CDR3 extends over 13 amino acids. Germline-derived CDR1 and CDR2 are DFQATT and SNEGSKA (reference sequence). CDR3 in amino acids: CTARGQGGNIQYF. The CDR3 DNA follows: TGCACAGCACGGGGACAGGGGGGGAACATTCAGTACTTC.

The gene calls are TRBV29-1 and TRBJ2-1, with unresolved D. V dropped 6 bases and J dropped 9 bases, with 21 bases sitting between them. The CDR3 sequence is 14 residues long. CDR1 SQVTM and CDR2 ANQGSEA come from the germline V gene. The CDR3 sequence is CSVRSEPVMGEQFF. CDR3 coding DNA: TGCAGCGTGAGGTCCGAGCCCGTAATGGGTGAGCAGTTCTTC.

This clonotype was counted many times. V and J are TRBV29-1 and TRBJ2-4; D ambiguous. With 4 bases removed from V and 7 bases from J, the gap between germline ends came to 11 bases. The CDR3 loop spans 12 amino acids. Per the germline V gene, CDR1 is SQVTM and CDR2 is ANQGSEA. CDR3 in amino acids: CSVVGLYNIQYF. CDR3 DNA sequence: TGCAGCGTTGTGGGGTTATACAACATTCAGTACTTC.

This clonotype turned up a few times. The rearrangement joins TRBV7-8 to TRBJ2-1; D unresolved. From germline, CDR1 is SGHVS and CDR2 FQNEAQ. V lost 2 bases and J 0 bases, leaving 14 bases between the germline ends. CDR3 length: 17 residues. The CDR3 DNA reads as TGTGCCAGCAGCTTACTGCAACGATCGAGCTCCTACAATGAGCAGTTCTTC. Its protein product is CASSLLQRSSSYNEQFF.

The chain is built from TRBV7-2 and TRBJ1-2, with 10 bases identical to TRBD1. The CDR3 spans 17 residues. Germline CDR1 is SGHTA and CDR2 is FQGNSA. Trimming cost V 1 base and J 0 bases; bases outside gene matches: 5. CDR3 in DNA: TGTGCCAGCAGCTTAGTGGGGACAGGGGTGTCTAACTATGGCTACACCTTC. Translating gives CASSLVGTGVSNYGYTF.

This clonotype was recorded only once. The J gene is TRBJ2-7, the V gene TRBV4-1; TRBD2 matches 7 bases. Germline CDR1 MGHRA, CDR2 YSYEKL. The CDR3 extends over 15 amino acids. The V and J ends lost 1 base and 0 bases, in that order; junction bases with no gene match: 3. The CDR3 DNA reads TGCGCCAGCAGCCAAGTCGGGGGGAGCTCCTACGAGCAGTACTTC. Translation gives CASSQVGGSSYEQYF.